The 14 T cell receptor beta chains below were found in one sample sequenced in a study of blood T cell repertoires in COVID-19. The table came from immunoSEQ multiplex PCR; TCRdb's copy has only in-frame clones and leaves some out. The table has tens of thousands of clones, roughly 90% seen once. Sequencing used peripheral blood. These receptors all come from a man in his fifties with active or convalescent COVID-19.

The chain combines TRBV6-2 or TRBV6-3 with TRBJ2-3, with TRBD2 as a possible D gene (5 bases). This CDR3 is built from 11 residues. Trimming shortened V by 3 bases and J by 13 bases, and 11 bases separated the two germline ends. Per the germline V gene, CDR1 is MNHEY and CDR2 is SVGEGT. The CDR3 loop reads CASSYSLAKYF. The CDR3 region has the DNA TGTGCCAGCAGTTATAGCCTAGCTAAGTATTTT.

The J gene is TRBJ2-2, the V gene TRBV4-1, with 12 nucleotides matching TRBD2. The J segment lost 5 bases and the V segment lost 1 base, leaving 14 bases of the junction unmatched. Germline lookup yields CDR1 MGHRA and CDR2 YSYEKL. CDR3 length: 20 residues. The CDR3 loop is CASSQGFASGRASGTGELFF. CDR3 DNA: TGCGCCAGCAGCCAAGGATTTGCTAGCGGGAGGGCATCGGGGACCGGGGAGCTGTTTTTT.

V and J are TRBV18 and TRBJ1-1, with D perhaps matching TRBD1 (6 bases). Germline CDR1 and CDR2: KGHSH and LQKENI. Trimming took off 2 bases at V and 1 base at J, with 8 bases between the two ends. The CDR3 is 14 residues long. CDR3: CASSPSTGNTEAFF. Written as DNA, the CDR3 is TGTGCCAGCTCACCATCGACAGGGAACACTGAAGCTTTCTTT.

In DNA, the CDR3 is TGCGCCAGCAGTACCGGGGTAAACGAGCAGTACTTC. Its protein is CASSTGVNEQYF. The rearrangement joins TRBV10-2 to TRBJ2-7; a possible D gene is TRBD2 (5 bases). Germline V gene data show CDR1 as WSHSY and CDR2 as SAAADI. The length of the CDR3 is 12 residues. Trimming left V 5 bases short and J 5 bases short, with 10 bases between.

The CDR3 sequence is CASSYSWTGGHGYTF. CDR3 in DNA: TGTGCCAGCAGTTACTCCTGGACAGGGGGGCATGGCTACACCTTC. The genes are TRBV6-5 and TRBJ1-2; 10 bases agree with TRBD1. V lost 0 bases to trimming and J lost 6 bases; unmatched junction nucleotides: 4. In germline, CDR1 is MNHEY, CDR2 SVGAGI. This CDR3 has 15 residues.

This chain joins TRBV29-1 and TRBJ2-7; weak D call: TRBD1 (6 bases). V was pared by 4 bases and J by 0 bases, with 13 bases between. CDR1 and CDR2 (germline): SQVTM, ANQGSEA. The CDR3 runs 14 residues. The CDR3 sequence is CSVGRQASSYEQYF. The CDR3, as DNA: TGCAGCGTTGGGCGACAGGCTTCCTCCTACGAGCAGTACTTC.

The chain joins TRBV6-5 to TRBJ2-7; 10 bases are shared with TRBD1. Germline V gene sequence: CDR1 MNHEY, CDR2 SVGAGI. With V trimmed by 7 bases and J by 3 bases, 6 bases remained unmatched. The CDR3 covers 14 residues. In DNA, the CDR3 is TGTGCCAGCAAAAGACAGGGGGCTGGCTACGAGCAGTACTTC. Encoded protein: CASKRQGAGYEQYF.

V and J are TRBV11-3 and TRBJ2-2, with 7 bases identical to TRBD2. Germline CDR1 and CDR2: SGHNT and YENEEA. Losses at the gene ends were 10 bases for V and 1 base for J; bases not matched to a gene: 3. This CDR3 is built from 13 residues. As DNA, the CDR3 is TGTGCCACCAAGCGGGAGAACACCGGGGAGCTGTTTTTT. This codes for CATKRENTGELFF.

The chain carries TRBV6-6 and TRBJ2-7; no clear D gene. The CDR3 has 11 amino acids. V was pared by 5 bases and J by 4 bases, with 6 bases between. Germline assignment: CDR1 MNHNY and CDR2 SVGAGI (reference sequence). Here the CDR3 DNA reads TGTGCCAGCAGTCCACAATACGAGCAGTACTTC. It is translated as CASSPQYEQYF.

V usage is TRBV6-5 and J usage is TRBJ1-3, with D maybe TRBD1 (5 bases). Germline V lookup: CDR1 MNHEY, CDR2 SVGAGI. This CDR3 has 14 amino acids. Trimming stripped 5 bases from V and 1 base from J, with 9 bases between. This CDR3 reads CASSPQGSGNTIYF. The CDR3 DNA is TGTGCCAGCAGTCCCCAGGGTTCTGGAAACACCATATATTTT.

The chain combines TRBV28 with TRBJ1-5; D is uncertain. CDR1 is MDHEN, CDR2 SYDVKM, per germline. Trimming cost V 3 bases and J 0 bases, with 12 bases left between them. This CDR3 spans 16 amino acids. The CDR3 is CASSFMSGYSNQPQHF. The CDR3 DNA reads TGTGCCAGCAGTTTTATGTCAGGTTATAGCAATCAGCCCCAGCATTTT.

This chain links TRBV28 with TRBJ1-6; 8 nucleotides line up with TRBD1. V lost 6 bases, J lost 6 bases, and 1 base stayed unmatched. CDR1 and CDR2 from the germline V gene are MDHEN and SYDVKM. CDR3 length equals 13 residues. This CDR3 is CASRGQGNSPLHF. The CDR3 coding sequence is TGTGCCAGCAGAGGACAGGGTAATTCACCCCTCCACTTT.

This clone was observed a few times. The V gene is TRBV6-6, the J gene TRBJ2-7, with D tentatively TRBD2 (7 bases). V dropped 0 bases and J dropped 4 bases, with 13 bases sitting between them. The CDR3 is 15 residues long. Germline V gene sequence: CDR1 MNHNY, CDR2 SVGAGI (reference sequence). The CDR3 region is CASSYSGGADYEQYF. Here the CDR3 DNA reads TGTGCCAGCAGTTACTCAGGGGGGGCGGATTACGAGCAGTACTTC.

The chain joins TRBV6-5 to TRBJ1-2; the D is unclear. Germline CDR1 is MNHEY and CDR2 is SVGAGI. The CDR3 is 14 amino acids. Trimming pared 1 base from V and 1 base from J, leaving 7 bases between. The CDR3 sequence is CASSYYGVNYGYTF. In nucleotides, the CDR3 is TGTGCCAGCAGTTACTACGGGGTTAACTATGGCTACACCTTC.